This T cell receptor beta chain was recovered during a study of CD8+CD57+ T cells in acquired aplastic anemia. Turning to the study itself: Yields of DNA that came from sorted CD4+ and CD8+ cells averaged roughly 3.2 ug. Study-level results: CD8+ Simpson's diversity did not differ significantly between patients and controls.

By flow cytometry, patients selected for sequencing had shown an expansion of CD8+CD57+ cells. As concerns this clonotype: What it binds is not known.

V lost 7 bases, J lost 5 bases, and 3 bases stayed unmatched. The CDR3 runs 12 residues. Germline CDR1 reads LNHDA; CDR2 reads SQIVND (reference sequence). Profiling that covered TCR beta VDJ and CDR3 relied on genomic DNA as its template. TCRdb itself ran the reads through MiXCR, one entry per CDR3 protein. The sample records about 160,000 distinct CDR3 sequences, 71% being singletons. The source material was sorted CD4+, CD8+, or CD8+CD57+ T cells (not recorded which) from PBMCs. This receptor was identified in a human donor with aplastic anemia. The V call is TRBV19, the J call TRBJ1-1, with 8 bases fitting TRBD1. CDR3 DNA: TGTGCCAGTAAAGACAGGGGAACTGAAGCTTTCTTT. This translates into CASKDRGTEAFF.